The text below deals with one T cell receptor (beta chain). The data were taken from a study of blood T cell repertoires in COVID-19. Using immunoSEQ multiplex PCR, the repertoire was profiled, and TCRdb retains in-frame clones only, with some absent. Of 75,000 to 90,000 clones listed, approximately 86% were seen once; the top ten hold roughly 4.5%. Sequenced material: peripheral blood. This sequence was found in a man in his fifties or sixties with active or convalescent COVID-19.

CDR3 bases: TGCAGCGTTGAAGATCGCAGGGGGCAAGATACGCAGTATTTT. This sequence encodes CSVEDRRGQDTQYF. The rearrangement links TRBV29-1 to TRBJ2-3; 8 nucleotides line up with TRBD1. CDR1 is SQVTM, CDR2 ANQGSEA, per germline. Trimming removed 0 bases from V and 5 bases from J; junction bases left unmatched: 4. The CDR3 length is 14 residues.